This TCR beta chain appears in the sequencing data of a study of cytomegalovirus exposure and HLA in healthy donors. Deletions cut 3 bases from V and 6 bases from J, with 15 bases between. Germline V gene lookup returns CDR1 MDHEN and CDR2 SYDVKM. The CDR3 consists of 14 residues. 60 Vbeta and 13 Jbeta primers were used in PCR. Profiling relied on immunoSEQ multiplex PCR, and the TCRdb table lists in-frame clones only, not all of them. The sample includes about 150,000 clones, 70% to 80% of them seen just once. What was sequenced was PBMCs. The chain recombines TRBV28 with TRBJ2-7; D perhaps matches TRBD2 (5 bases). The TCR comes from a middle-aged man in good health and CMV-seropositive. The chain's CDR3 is CASSFPSRPGEQYF. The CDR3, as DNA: TGTGCCAGCAGTTTTCCTAGCAGGCCTGGCGAGCAGTACTTC.